A single sample gave rise to the 13 T cell receptor beta chains below, sequenced in a study of Tregs in tolerant kidney transplant recipients. TCRdb's table, derived via immunoSEQ multiplex PCR, lists solely in-frame clones and lacks some. Of approximately 260,000 clones listed, roughly 84% are singletons. Material: CD4+ T cells from blood. These receptors originate from a human donor in good health.

This sequence joins TRBV6-5 and TRBJ1-6; weak D call: TRBD1 (5 bases). V was clipped by 6 bases and J by 8 bases, with 17 bases between them. Per the germline V gene, CDR1 is MNHEY and CDR2 is SVGAGI. This CDR3 has 15 residues. The CDR3 loop is CASSPRGSWDSPLHF. For the CDR3, the DNA is TGTGCCAGCAGCCCACGGGGGTCGTGGGATTCACCCCTCCACTTT.

The V gene is TRBV5-6, the J gene TRBJ1-6; no clear D gene. Germline-derived CDR1 and CDR2 are SGHDT and YYEEEE. V gave up 1 base and J gave up 2 bases, with 10 bases separating them. CDR3 length equals 16 residues. CDR3 in amino acids: CASSLFGQAYNSPLHF. In DNA, the CDR3 is TGTGCCAGCAGCTTGTTCGGGCAAGCCTATAATTCACCCCTCCACTTT.

The chain combines TRBV6-5 with TRBJ1-2, with D possibly TRBD1 on 5 matching bases. Per the germline V gene, CDR1 is MNHEY and CDR2 is SVGAGI. The CDR3 totals 13 residues. V was trimmed by 6 bases and J by 5 bases, leaving 13 bases between them. CDR3 loop: CASRPTRGYGYTF. CDR3 coding DNA: TGTGCCAGCAGGCCCACGAGGGGATATGGCTACACCTTC.

The chain links TRBV5-1 to TRBJ2-1; 7 positions agree with TRBD2. The ends lost 4 bases at V and 5 bases at J; junction bases unmatched: 15. Germline lookup yields CDR1 SGHRS and CDR2 YFSETQ. This CDR3 is 17 amino acids long. CDR3 region: CASSAAGGREFDNEQFF. CDR3 nucleotides: TGCGCCAGCAGCGCAGCCGGCGGGCGGGAGTTCGACAATGAGCAGTTCTTC.

This chain joins TRBV6-6 and TRBJ2-7; D is perhaps TRBD2 (5 bases). Trimming shortened V by 7 bases and J by 2 bases, and 15 bases separated the two germline ends. The CDR3 has 14 residues. Germline values: CDR1 MNHNY, CDR2 SVGAGI (reference sequence). CDR3 bases: TGTGCCAGCACTCTGAGGGCACCAACCTACGAGCAGTACTTC. Protein product: CASTLRAPTYEQYF.

The chain carries TRBV23-1 and TRBJ2-3; D possibly corresponds to TRBD2 (5 bases). TRBV23-1 falls under the ORF class, with uncertain function. CDR3 length: 15 residues. Trimming pared 4 bases from V and 2 bases from J, leaving 13 bases between. The DNA of the CDR3 is TGCGCCAGCAGTCCGTCTAGCTCCCCCACAGATACGCAGTATTTT. Protein sequence: CASSPSSSPTDTQYF.

This rearrangement joins TRBV18 to TRBJ1-2; D uncertain. CDR3 length equals 15 residues. Trimming stripped 6 bases from V and 4 bases from J, with 18 bases between. CDR1 KGHSH and CDR2 LQKENI come from the germline V gene. The CDR3, as DNA: TGTGCCAGCTCTCCGGCCCAGAACCCGCTCTATGGCTACACCTTC. Residues: CASSPAQNPLYGYTF. Complete variable domain (other parts from reference TRBV18 and TRBJ1-2): NAGVMQNPRHLVRRRGQEARLRCSPMKGHSHVYWYRQLPEEGLKFMVYLQKENIIDESGMPKERFSAEFPKEGPSILRIQQVVRGDSAAYFCASSPAQNPLYGYTFGSGTRLTVV.

The chain joins TRBV4-2 to TRBJ1-2; 10 positions match TRBD1. Germline CDR1 is LGHNA and CDR2 is YNFKEQ. CDR3 length: 16 residues. Losses at the gene ends were 1 base for V and 5 bases for J; bases not matched to a gene: 7. This chain's CDR3 is CASSQGTGGGVYGYTF. As DNA, the CDR3 is TGTGCCAGCAGCCAAGGGACAGGGGGAGGTGTATATGGCTACACCTTC.

The CDR3 sequence is CASSPRPGSSDQPQHF. DNA of the CDR3: TGTGCCAGCTCACCACGCCCCGGGTCAAGCGATCAGCCCCAGCATTTT. V gene TRBV18 combines with J gene TRBJ1-5, with D hard to call. Between the trimmed V and J ends, which lost 1 base and 5 bases, there was a span of 15 bases. From germline, CDR1 is KGHSH and CDR2 LQKENI. The CDR3 has 16 residues.

The gene calls are TRBV19 and TRBJ1-3; D unclear. This CDR3 comprises 15 residues. Trimming cost V 3 bases and J 0 bases, with 9 bases left between them. In germline, CDR1 is LNHDA, CDR2 SQIVND (reference sequence). The CDR3 region is CASSIQLSSGNTIYF. CDR3 DNA sequence: TGTGCCAGTAGTATCCAGTTGAGCTCTGGAAACACCATATATTTT.

This rearrangement joins TRBV7-8 to TRBJ2-3; 7 nucleotides agree with TRBD1. The germline V gene has CDR1 SGHVS and CDR2 FQNEAQ. The junction had 4 bases not matched to a gene; V was cut back by 5 bases and J by 2 bases. The CDR3 is 14 amino acids. CDR3 amino acids: CASSPKGATDTQYF. The CDR3 nucleotides read TGTGCCAGCAGCCCAAAGGGGGCCACAGATACGCAGTATTTT.

The chain uses TRBV5-1 and TRBJ2-5, with D perhaps matching TRBD1 (6 bases). This CDR3 spans 15 amino acids. The V gene lost 2 bases and the J gene lost 4 bases, with 15 bases spanning the gap. The germline gives CDR1 SGHRS, CDR2 YFSETQ. CDR3 DNA sequence: TGCGCCAGCAGCTTCCCTACAGGGACCAGAGAGACCCAGTACTTC. Its translation is CASSFPTGTRETQYF.

The V and J genes are TRBV18 and TRBJ1-1; tentatively, D is TRBD1 (6 bases). Per germline, CDR1 KGHSH and CDR2 LQKENI. The CDR3 has 16 amino acids. V was trimmed by 4 bases and J by 4 bases, leaving 19 bases between them. The CDR3 loop is CASSRTQLSGATEAFF. As DNA, the CDR3 is TGTGCCAGCTCACGCACCCAATTATCAGGGGCCACTGAAGCTTTCTTT. Supplemented by reference TRBV18 and TRBJ1-1, the full variable domain reads NAGVMQNPRHLVRRRGQEARLRCSPMKGHSHVYWYRQLPEEGLKFMVYLQKENIIDESGMPKERFSAEFPKEGPSILRIQQVVRGDSAAYFCASSRTQLSGATEAFFGQGTRLTVV.